Presented here are 3 T cell receptor beta chains from one specimen sequenced in a study of CD8 T cells in ankylosing spondylitis. Study results and limitations: The study identified a TCR beta motif of roughly eight highly homologous variants that appeared characteristic of ankylosing spondylitis blood.

Each CDR3 protein gets one entry after TCRdb re-called the 5' RACE reads with MiXCR. Of 700,000 to 850,000 distinct CDR3 sequences listed, approximately 12% are singletons. Their antigen targets remain unknown. The sample taken for sequencing was blood, either unsorted or a sorted T cell fraction (not recorded which). The receptors come from a male donor with ankylosing spondylitis.

CDR3 amino acids: CSVVGFFQGAEQYF. The CDR3 DNA reads as TGCAGCGTTGTAGGATTCTTCCAGGGGGCCGAGCAGTACTTC. The rearrangement links TRBV29-1 to TRBJ2-7, with 8 bases that match TRBD1. This CDR3 contains 14 residues. V was pared by 4 bases and J by 6 bases, with 11 bases of the junction left unmatched. Germline V gene sequence: CDR1 SQVTM, CDR2 ANQGSEA.

The rearrangement uses TRBV7-2 and TRBJ2-3; 7 bases match TRBD2. The ends lost 0 bases at V and 0 bases at J; junction bases unmatched: 3. Germline assignment: CDR1 SGHTA and CDR2 FQGNSA. CDR3 length equals 16 residues. Here the CDR3 DNA reads TGTGCCAGCAGCTTAGCTAGCGGGCTTAGCACAGATACGCAGTATTTT. Translated: CASSLASGLSTDTQYF. Full variable domain (missing parts from reference TRBV7-2 and TRBJ2-3): GAGVSQSPSNKVTEKGKDVELRCDPISGHTALYWYRQSLGQGLEFLIYFQGNSAPDKSGLPSDRFSAERTGGSVSTLTIQRTQQEDSAVYLCASSLASGLSTDTQYFGPGTRLTVL.

This clonotype was seen at least ten times. The chain uses TRBV7-8 and TRBJ1-2; TRBD1 agrees at 10 bases. The CDR3 consists of 17 residues. The V gene's germline CDR1 is SGHVS and CDR2 FQNEAQ. J lost 5 bases, V lost 1 base, and 10 bases had no gene match. The CDR3 DNA reads as TGTGCCAGCAGCTTAGACCCGGGACAGGGGTTATCGTATGGCTACACCTTC. Translation: CASSLDPGQGLSYGYTF. Full variable domain (remainder filled in from reference TRBV7-8 and TRBJ1-2): GAGVSQSPRYKVAKRGQDVALRCDPISGHVSLFWYQQALGQGPEFLTYFQNEAQLDKSGLPSDRFFAERPEGSVSTLKIQRTQQEDSAVYLCASSLDPGQGLSYGYTFGSGTRLTVV.